This TCR beta chain was captured in a study of shared clonotypes between healthy human individuals. Across the whole study: Each donor contributed plates that comprised three CD4 naive, three CD4 memory, two CD8 naive and one CD8 memory.

Looked up from germline, CDR1 is SGHTA and CDR2 is FQGNSA. CDR3 size: 14 residues. V lost 5 bases to trimming and J lost 4 bases, with 13 bases between them. Deep-level running was used for the assay. The repertoire was sequenced with immunoSEQ multiplex PCR; TCRdb's copy has only in-frame clones and lacks some. The table shows about 2.4 million clones, with around nine tenths occurring only once. Notes on the study in general: Larger richness was generally estimated for naive than memory subsets.

Worth noting for this clone: Antigen: not known.

V is TRBV7-2 and J is TRBJ2-3, with D perhaps given as TRBD1 or TRBD2 (5 bases each). Sample: naive CD4+ T cells sorted from blood. The subset here: CD45RA+ positively selected. This sequence was found in a man between 18 and 29 years old in good health. The CDR3 DNA reads as TGTGCCAGCAGCAGTCGAGGGGTTTCAGATACGCAGTATTTT. Translating it yields CASSSRGVSDTQYF.